This T cell receptor beta chain was found in a study of tumor-infiltrating lymphocytes in localized non-small cell lung cancer (dated by TCRdb to about 2021). A note on the overall study: The cohort included patients whose samples were collected after neoadjuvant chemotherapy, as well as both smokers and never-smokers and several histologies. Each patient provided resected tumor tissue plus uninvolved lung tissue from the same patient, with the uninvolved lung tissue described as non-adjacent to the tumor. The same patients underwent several integrated assays, with TCR sequencing performed together with flow cytometry, multiplex immunofluorescence, RNA-seq, exome sequencing and proteomics. In total, the ICON cohort was made up of under 180 surgical patients who had localized non-small cell lung cancer and whose tumors were resected. For 55 to 60 patients, immunoSEQ T-cell fraction was compared between paired tumor and uninvolved lung. What the work shows at the level of the full study, not this receptor alone: Because different assays used different pieces of the same tissue, technical variation could not be distinguished from intratumor heterogeneity. In line with immunofluorescence CD3 counts, TCRbeta sequencing supported higher T cell infiltration in tumors compared with uninvolved lung tissue. Tumor T-cell fraction from TCR sequencing was not associated with recurrence-free survival (p = 0.61). No difference in TCR-derived T-cell fraction was observed between the flow cytometry-defined immunotypes IM1 (good prognosis) and IM2 (poor prognosis). Since assay coverage differed from patient to patient depending on how much tissue was available, TCR sequencing was done for only a subset of the cohort.

Enrollment in ICON was initiated in the first half of 2016, and the last patient was enrolled in 2018. From a subcohort of some 76 patients, fresh tumor and matched uninvolved tissue were collected for in-depth immune analyses, including TCR sequencing. TCR sequencing was performed on DNA isolated from bulk tissue, without cell sorting. Points on this clone: Which antigen it targets is not known. Base qualities are not provided; no much larger clone lies one nucleotide away.

The T-cell fraction in tumor and uninvolved lung tissue was provided by TCR sequencing with the immunoSEQ assay. The authors processed their data as follows. For survival analysis, patients were split into high (upper tertile) and low (lower two tertiles) T-cell fraction groups and compared by log-rank test. A signed-rank test was used to test differences in T-cell fraction between paired tumor and uninvolved lung samples. As stored in TCRdb, this immuneACCESS dataset retains in-frame rearrangements with V and J assigned. A fraction of the clones does not appear; measured against another copy, unresolved V genes explain less than half of the discrepancy, and the remainder lacks a known reason. From that table come the V and J calls and clone size; the DNA was used to work out D and trimming. The sample profile shows roughly 16,000 clones; approximately 80% of them were found once. 4.5% to 5.5% of the sample is in the top ten clones.

The sequence was obtained from a human donor with non-small cell lung cancer. Sequencing was carried out using lung tumor tissue.

The DNA sequence is given as TGTGCCAGCAGTCCCTCAAACAGGGGCGTGAACACTGAAGCTTTCTTT. Its protein product is CASSPSNRGVNTEAFF. Recombination linked TRBV7-2 to TRBJ1-1, with 7 bases in between that match TRBD1. From its cysteine to its phenylalanine, the CDR3 spans 16 amino acids. Left in the record is the CDR3 DNA by itself, 48 bases read in frame from the first base. Via the germline V gene, CDR1 is SGHTA and CDR2 FQGNSA. Trimmed from V: 6 bases; trimmed from J: 0 bases; junction bases lacking a gene match: 10.